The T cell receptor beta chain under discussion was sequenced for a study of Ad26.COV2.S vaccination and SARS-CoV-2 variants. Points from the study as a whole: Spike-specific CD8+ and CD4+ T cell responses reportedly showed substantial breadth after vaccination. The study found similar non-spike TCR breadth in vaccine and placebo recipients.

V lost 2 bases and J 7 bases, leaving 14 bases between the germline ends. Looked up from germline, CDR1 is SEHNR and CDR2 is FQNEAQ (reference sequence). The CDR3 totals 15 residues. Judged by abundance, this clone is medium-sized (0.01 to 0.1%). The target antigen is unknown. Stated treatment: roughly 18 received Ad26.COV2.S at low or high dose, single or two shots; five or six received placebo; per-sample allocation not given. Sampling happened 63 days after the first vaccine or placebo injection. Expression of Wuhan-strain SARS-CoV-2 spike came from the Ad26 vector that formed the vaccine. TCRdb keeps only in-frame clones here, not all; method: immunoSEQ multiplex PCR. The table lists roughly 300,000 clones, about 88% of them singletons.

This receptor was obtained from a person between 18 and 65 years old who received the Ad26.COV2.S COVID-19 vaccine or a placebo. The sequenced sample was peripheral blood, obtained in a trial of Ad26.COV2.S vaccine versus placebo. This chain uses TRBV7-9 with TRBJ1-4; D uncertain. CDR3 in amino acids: CASSLPTERSEKLFF. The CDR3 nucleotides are TGTGCCAGCAGCTTACCCACAGAAAGGTCTGAAAAACTGTTTTTT. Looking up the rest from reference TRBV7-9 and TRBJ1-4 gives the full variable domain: DTGVSQNPRHKITKRGQNVTFRCDPISEHNRLYWYRQTLGQGPEFLTYFQNEAQLEKSRLLSDRFSAERPKGSFSTLEIQRTEQGDSAMYLCASSLPTERSEKLFFGSGTQLSVL.